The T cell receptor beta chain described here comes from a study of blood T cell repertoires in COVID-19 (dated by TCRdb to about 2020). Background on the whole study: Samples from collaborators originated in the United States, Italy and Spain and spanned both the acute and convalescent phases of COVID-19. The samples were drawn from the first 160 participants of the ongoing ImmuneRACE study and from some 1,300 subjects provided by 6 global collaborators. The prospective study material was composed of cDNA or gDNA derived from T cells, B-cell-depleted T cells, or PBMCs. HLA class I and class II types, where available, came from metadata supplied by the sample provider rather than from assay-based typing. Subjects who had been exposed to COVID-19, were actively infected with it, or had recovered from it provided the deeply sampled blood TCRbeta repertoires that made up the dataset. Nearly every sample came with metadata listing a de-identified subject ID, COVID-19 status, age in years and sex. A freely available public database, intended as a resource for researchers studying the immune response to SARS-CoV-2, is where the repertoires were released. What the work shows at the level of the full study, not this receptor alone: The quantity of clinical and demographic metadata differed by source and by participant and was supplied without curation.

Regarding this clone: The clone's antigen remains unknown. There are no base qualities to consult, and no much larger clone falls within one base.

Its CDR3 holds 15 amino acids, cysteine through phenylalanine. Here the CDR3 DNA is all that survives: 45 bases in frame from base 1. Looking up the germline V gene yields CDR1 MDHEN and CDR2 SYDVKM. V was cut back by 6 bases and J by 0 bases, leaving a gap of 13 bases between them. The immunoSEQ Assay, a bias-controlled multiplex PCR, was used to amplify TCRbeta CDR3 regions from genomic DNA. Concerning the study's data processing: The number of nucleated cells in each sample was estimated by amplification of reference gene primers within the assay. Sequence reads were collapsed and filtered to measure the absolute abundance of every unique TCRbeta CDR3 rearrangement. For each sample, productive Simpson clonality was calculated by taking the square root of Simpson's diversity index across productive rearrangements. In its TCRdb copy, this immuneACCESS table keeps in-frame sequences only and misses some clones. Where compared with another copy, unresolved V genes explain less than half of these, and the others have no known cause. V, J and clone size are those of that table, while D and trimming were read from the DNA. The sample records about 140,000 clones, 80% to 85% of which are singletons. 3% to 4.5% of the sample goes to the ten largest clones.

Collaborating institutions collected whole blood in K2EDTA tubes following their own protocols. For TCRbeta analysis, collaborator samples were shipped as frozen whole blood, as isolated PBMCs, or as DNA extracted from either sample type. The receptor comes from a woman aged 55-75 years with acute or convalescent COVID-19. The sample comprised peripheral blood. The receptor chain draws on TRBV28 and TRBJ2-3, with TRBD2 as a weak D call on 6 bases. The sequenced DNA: TGTGCCAGCAGAAGTCCTGCGGGGAGCACAGATACGCAGTATTTT. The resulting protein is CASRSPAGSTDTQYF.